Following are 15 T cell receptor beta chains from one sample sequenced in a study of T cell changes during pregnancy in multiple sclerosis. The data were produced by immunoSEQ multiplex PCR, yet TCRdb's version contains in-frame clones alone and is incomplete. The sample lists under 80,000 clones; roughly nine tenths were seen once. This specimen was peripheral blood, taken in the second trimester of pregnancy. Receptors were obtained from a female donor with multiple sclerosis, enrolled in a pregnancy study.

The chain recombines TRBV7-9 with TRBJ2-7; 9 nucleotides agree with TRBD2. The CDR3 is made up of 16 amino acids. With V trimmed by 1 base and J by 0 bases, 4 bases remained unmatched. Germline lookup yields CDR1 SEHNR and CDR2 FQNEAQ (reference sequence). CDR3 in amino acids: CASSLGAGGISYEQYF. The CDR3, as DNA: TGTGCCAGCAGCTTAGGGGCGGGAGGGATCTCCTACGAGCAGTACTTC.

J is TRBJ2-6 and V is TRBV7-8; D unresolved. The CDR3 contains 16 residues. Looked up from germline, CDR1 is SGHVS and CDR2 is FQNEAQ. Trimming stripped 6 bases from V and 0 bases from J, with 12 bases between. The CDR3 DNA follows: TGTGCCAGCAGGTCTCGTCCCTTCTCTGGGGCCAACGTCCTGACTTTC. Protein: CASRSRPFSGANVLTF.

V usage is TRBV5-1 and J usage is TRBJ1-1; D perhaps matches TRBD1 (6 bases). Trimming removed 4 bases from V and 4 bases from J, with 17 bases in between. The CDR3 has 15 residues. Per the germline V gene, CDR1 is SGHRS and CDR2 is YFSETQ. The CDR3 nucleotides read TGCGCCAGCAGCCTATCTACAGGGCCGGGCACTGAAGCTTTCTTT. This translates into CASSLSTGPGTEAFF. The whole variable domain, filled in from reference TRBV5-1 and TRBJ1-1, reads KAGVTQTPRYLIKTRGQQVTLSCSPISGHRSVSWYQQTPGQGLQFLFEYFSETQRNKGNFPGRFSGRQFSNSRSEMNVSTLELGDSALYLCASSLSTGPGTEAFFGQGTRLTVV.

The genes are TRBV4-2 and TRBJ2-2, with 15 bases that match TRBD2. V shed 3 bases, J shed 4 bases, and the junction held 9 bases outside the gene matches. Per the germline V gene, CDR1 is LGHNA and CDR2 is YNFKEQ. The CDR3 length is 19 residues. Here the CDR3 DNA reads TGTGCCAGCAGCCATTTCGGACTAGCGGGAGGGTTTGGCACCGGGGAGCTGTTTTTT. The encoded protein is CASSHFGLAGGFGTGELFF.

Here the CDR3 reads CATSSHRQGEGENTEAFF. CDR3 bases: TGTGCCACCAGCAGTCACCGGCAAGGGGAGGGGGAGAACACTGAAGCTTTCTTT. The chain carries TRBV15 and TRBJ1-1; D may be TRBD1 (6 bases). This CDR3 region has 18 residues. Trimming removed 3 bases from V and 1 base from J, with 21 bases in between. CDR1 is LNHNV, CDR2 YYDKDF, per germline (reference sequence).

The chain has TRBV7-2 and TRBJ1-2; D possibly corresponds to TRBD1 (5 bases). The germline V gene encodes CDR1 SGHTA and CDR2 FQGNSA. The CDR3 extends over 14 amino acids. V lost 5 bases and J lost 2, with 12 bases in between. This CDR3 is CASSLWGMNYGYTF. Written as DNA, the CDR3 is TGTGCCAGCAGCCTCTGGGGCATGAACTATGGCTACACCTTC.

V and J are TRBV30 and TRBJ1-3; a possible D gene is TRBD1 (6 bases). The CDR3 is 14 residues long. In germline, CDR1 is GTSNPN, CDR2 SVGIG (reference sequence). CDR3 amino acids: CALRYRVSGNTIYF. The CDR3 DNA follows: TGTGCTCTGCGATACAGGGTTAGTGGAAACACCATATATTTT.

The chain recombines TRBV10-3 with TRBJ1-4; D possibly corresponds to TRBD1 (5 bases). Per germline, CDR1 ENHRY and CDR2 SYGVKD. The CDR3 consists of 18 residues. Between the trimmed V and J ends, which lost 5 bases and 8 bases, there was a span of 27 bases. The DNA of the CDR3 is TGTGCCATCAGTTTTGCCGGTCCGGGTGGGCAGGGAAGCGAAAAACTGTTTTTT. It codes for CAISFAGPGGQGSEKLFF.

The chain is built from TRBV6-1 and TRBJ1-3; D is unclear. CDR1 and CDR2 (germline): MNHNS, SASEGT. The V end was cut by 2 bases, the J end by 4 bases, with 9 bases between. The CDR3 consists of 14 residues. The CDR3 DNA reads as TGTGCCAGCAGTGAATTACCGGGAGGAAACACCATATATTTT. Translation: CASSELPGGNTIYF.

The chain is built from TRBV5-6 and TRBJ1-5; 8 nucleotides match TRBD1. Germline V gene data show CDR1 as SGHDT and CDR2 as YYEEEE. The CDR3 length is 17 residues. J lost 6 bases, V lost 1 base, and 12 bases had no gene match. This CDR3 is CASSLSEGRGPGQPQHF. Here the CDR3 DNA reads TGTGCCAGCAGCTTGTCCGAGGGCAGGGGGCCCGGTCAGCCCCAGCATTTT. The full variable domain, rest sourced from reference TRBV5-6 and TRBJ1-5, is DAGVTQSPTHLIKTRGQQVTLRCSPKSGHDTVSWYQQALGQGPQFIFQYYEEEERQRGNFPDRFSGHQFPNYSSELNVNALLLGDSALYLCASSLSEGRGPGQPQHFGDGTRLSIL.

The chain employs TRBV18 and TRBJ2-1; D is unclear. Germline CDR1 is KGHSH and CDR2 is LQKENI. CDR3 length: 15 residues. The ends were cut back, 3 bases at V and 7 bases at J, with 16 bases in the middle. The CDR3 sequence is CASSPTATTLNEQFF. CDR3 bases: TGTGCCAGCTCACCGACGGCTACTACTTTGAATGAGCAGTTCTTC. The full variable domain, in which reference TRBV18 and TRBJ2-1 provide the parts outside the CDR3, is NAGVMQNPRHLVRRRGQEARLRCSPMKGHSHVYWYRQLPEEGLKFMVYLQKENIIDESGMPKERFSAEFPKEGPSILRIQQVVRGDSAAYFCASSPTATTLNEQFFGPGTRLTVL.

The chain carries TRBV6-5 and TRBJ2-5, with D perhaps matching TRBD2 (6 bases). Germline loops: CDR1 MNHEY, CDR2 SVGAGI. V lost 4 bases to trimming and J lost 13 bases, with 28 bases between them. The CDR3 runs to 16 residues. The CDR3 DNA sequence: TGTGCCAGCAGTTCCGCTCTAAAAGCGGGCGTACCGCCAGCGTACTTC. Protein product: CASSSALKAGVPPAYF.

V gene TRBV11-2 combines with J gene TRBJ2-2, with D uncertain. This CDR3 has 14 amino acids. Germline CDR1 and CDR2: SGHAT and FQNNGV. Between the trimmed V and J ends, which lost 1 base and 3 bases, there was a span of 6 bases. The CDR3, as DNA: TGTGCCAGCAGCTTAGCCGGGTACACCGGGGAGCTGTTTTTT. Encoded protein: CASSLAGYTGELFF. Full variable domain (remainder filled in from reference TRBV11-2 and TRBJ2-2): EAGVAQSPRYKIIEKRQSVAFWCNPISGHATLYWYQQILGQGPKLLIQFQNNGVVDDSQLPKDRFSAERLKGVDSTLKIQPAKLEDSAVYLCASSLAGYTGELFFGEGSRLTVL.

This chain links TRBV5-1 with TRBJ2-2; 8 bases match TRBD1. Germline trimming cut 4 bases from V and 4 bases from J; bases unmatched to any gene: 3. This CDR3 region has 14 residues. Per germline, CDR1 SGHRS and CDR2 YFSETQ. The CDR3 region has the DNA TGCGCCAGCAGCCCGACAGGGGCCACCGGGGAGCTGTTTTTT. Translating gives CASSPTGATGELFF.

The V and J genes are TRBV11-2 and TRBJ2-3; 9 bases map to TRBD2. This CDR3 is built from 18 residues. Trimming took 1 base from V and 4 from J; bases not matched to a gene: 12. The germline V gene has CDR1 SGHAT and CDR2 FQNNGV. In nucleotides, the CDR3 is TGTGCCAGCAGCTTAGCAGCGGCTAGCGGGACCGGTCCAGATACGCAGTATTTT. It translates to CASSLAAASGTGPDTQYF.